The 23 T cell receptor beta chains given below trace back to one sample, sequenced in a study of OX40 agonist ivuxolimab in advanced cancers. Clones were sequenced by immunoSEQ multiplex PCR, and TCRdb holds only the in-frame ones, with some missing. The data contain approximately 73,000 clones, more than 80% of them seen just once; the ten biggest clones take up 2.8%. Sequences were derived from CD4+ or CD8+ T cells sorted from blood, sampled in a trial of the OX40 agonist ivuxolimab. The receptors were sampled from an adult with an advanced solid tumor such as melanoma, head and neck, liver or kidney cancer.

V and J are TRBV7-6 and TRBJ2-3; perhaps D is TRBD1 or TRBD2 (6 bases each). CDR1 is SGHVS and CDR2 is FNYEAQ in the germline V gene. The CDR3 runs to 15 residues. Between the trimmed V and J ends, which lost 5 bases and 7 bases, there was a span of 19 bases. In DNA, the CDR3 is TGTGCCAGCAGCCTTGGATCGGGGGCGGTGAATACGCAGTATTTT. Translation gives CASSLGSGAVNTQYF.

The rearrangement links TRBV6-5 to TRBJ2-7; 9 bases are a match to TRBD1. The V segment lost 1 base and the J segment 4 bases; nucleotides outside the gene matches: 2. Germline CDR1 and CDR2: MNHEY and SVGAGI. The CDR3 is made up of 14 amino acids. CDR3 residues: CASSYYRGLYEQYF. The CDR3 nucleotides read TGTGCCAGCAGTTACTACAGGGGGCTATACGAGCAGTACTTC.

The chain links TRBV9 to TRBJ1-1; TRBD1 is a possible D gene (5 bases). The V end was cut by 5 bases, the J end by 1 base, with 15 bases between. CDR1 and CDR2 from the germline V gene are SGDLS and YYNGEE. The CDR3 is 15 residues long. The CDR3 protein is CASREMGGKNTEAFF. CDR3 bases: TGTGCCAGCAGGGAGATGGGGGGGAAGAACACTGAAGCTTTCTTT.

V is TRBV7-2 and J is TRBJ1-3; tentatively, D is TRBD1 (5 bases). The CDR3 loop spans 16 amino acids. The germline V and J ends were trimmed by 5 bases and 0 bases, with 14 bases remaining between them. Germline assignment: CDR1 SGHTA and CDR2 FQGNSA. The CDR3 DNA follows: TGTGCCAGCAGCCCAAACGGGGGGAGCTCTGGAAACACCATATATTTT. Its translation: CASSPNGGSSGNTIYF.

This CDR3 reads CAGETGGYEQYF. The CDR3 DNA is TGTGCCGGGGAGACAGGGGGCTACGAGCAGTACTTC. This chain uses TRBV7-3 with TRBJ2-7; TRBD1 aligns across 9 bases. V was pared by 11 bases and J by 3 bases, with 5 bases of the junction left unmatched. This CDR3 region has 12 residues. CDR1 is SGHTA, CDR2 FQGTGA, per germline.

The chain combines TRBV5-1 with TRBJ2-7; TRBD1 or TRBD2 may be the D gene (5 bases each). CDR1 and CDR2 from the germline V gene are SGHRS and YFSETQ. The V gene lost 1 base and the J gene lost 2 bases, with 13 bases spanning the gap. The CDR3 consists of 15 residues. The CDR3 DNA reads as TGCGCCAGCAGCTTGCTGGGGACCGCAACCTACGAGCAGTACTTC. Encoded protein: CASSLLGTATYEQYF.

The chain uses TRBV2 and TRBJ2-7, with 8 nucleotides matching TRBD2. The ends lost 4 bases at V and 6 bases at J; junction bases unmatched: 11. The CDR3 sequence is 15 residues long. Germline CDR1 is SNHLY and CDR2 is FYNNEI. CDR3 sequence: CASSGPLGGAGEQYF. The CDR3 nucleotides are TGTGCCAGCAGTGGGCCCCTCGGGGGGGCAGGCGAGCAGTACTTC.

CDR3 in amino acids: CASSPGTSSYEQFF. The CDR3 DNA follows: TGTGCCAGCTCACCAGGTACAAGTAGCTATGAGCAGTTCTTC. This rearrangement joins TRBV18 to TRBJ2-1; no reliable D call. V was trimmed by 2 bases and J by 8 bases, leaving 13 bases between them. The CDR3 is 14 residues long. The germline V gene has CDR1 KGHSH and CDR2 LQKENI.

The chain employs TRBV18 and TRBJ1-4; TRBD1 might be the D (5 bases). V lost 4 bases and J lost 6, with 21 bases in between. The CDR3 sequence is 17 residues long. Germline assignment: CDR1 KGHSH and CDR2 LQKENI. In DNA, the CDR3 is TGTGCCAGCTCACTACTATTACCCGGGACCGGCGATGAAAAACTGTTTTTT. As protein: CASSLLLPGTGDEKLFF.

This clone was seen a single time. The V and J genes are TRBV10-3 and TRBJ1-4; D gene uncertain. The CDR3 has 14 residues. In germline, CDR1 is ENHRY, CDR2 SYGVKD. Trimming cost V 6 bases and J 13 bases, with 21 bases left between them. CDR3: CAISDPYNENGLFF. CDR3 DNA: TGTGCCATCAGCGACCCGTATAATGAAAATGGACTGTTTTTT.

The chain has TRBV19 and TRBJ2-1; 9 positions agree with TRBD2. Germline-derived CDR1 and CDR2 are LNHDA and SQIVND (reference sequence). The CDR3 runs to 16 residues. V lost 3 bases, J lost 5 bases, and 8 bases stayed unmatched. The DNA of the CDR3 is TGTGCCAGTAGTATTCCCGGGACTAGCAACCACAATGAGCAGTTCTTC. As protein: CASSIPGTSNHNEQFF. Supplemented by reference TRBV19 and TRBJ2-1, the full variable domain reads DGGITQSPKYLFRKEGQNVTLSCEQNLNHDAMYWYRQDPGQGLRLIYYSQIVNDFQKGDIAEGYSVSREKKESFPLTVTSAQKNPTAFYLCASSIPGTSNHNEQFFGPGTRLTVL.

This chain uses TRBV7-2 with TRBJ2-5; TRBD1 aligns across 8 bases. Germline assignment: CDR1 SGHTA and CDR2 FQGNSA. CDR3 size: 12 residues. Trimming cost V 1 base and J 10 bases; bases outside gene matches: 2. The CDR3 DNA is TGTGCCAGCAGCTTAGAGGACAGGGACCAGTACTTC. This gives the protein CASSLEDRDQYF.

The genes are TRBV6-1 and TRBJ1-2; 9 bases align to TRBD1. The length of the CDR3 is 15 residues. The J segment lost 4 bases and the V segment lost 1 base, leaving 4 bases of the junction unmatched. CDR1 is MNHNS, CDR2 SASEGT, per germline. CDR3 DNA sequence: TGTGCCAGCAGTGAAGACAGGGGGCGCGGCTATGGCTACACCTTC. Translated: CASSEDRGRGYGYTF.

The rearrangement links TRBV5-1 to TRBJ2-3; 7 nucleotides align to TRBD2. The CDR3 is 18 amino acids. With V trimmed by 5 bases and J by 0 bases, 15 bases remained unmatched. Germline CDR1 is SGHRS and CDR2 is YFSETQ. CDR3 loop: CASRRQVSGVSSTDTQYF. The DNA for the CDR3 is TGCGCCAGCAGACGTCAGGTCAGCGGGGTGTCTAGCACAGATACGCAGTATTTT. Complete variable domain (other parts from reference TRBV5-1 and TRBJ2-3): KAGVTQTPRYLIKTRGQQVTLSCSPISGHRSVSWYQQTPGQGLQFLFEYFSETQRNKGNFPGRFSGRQFSNSRSEMNVSTLELGDSALYLCASRRQVSGVSSTDTQYFGPGTRLTVL.

The CDR3 DNA is TGTGCCAGCAGCTTCCCCGGGACAGGGAGGAACAATGAGCAGTTCTTC. Residues: CASSFPGTGRNNEQFF. V is TRBV5-4 and J is TRBJ2-1, with TRBD1 matching 9 bases. V lost 2 bases to trimming and J lost 5 bases; unmatched junction nucleotides: 8. The length of the CDR3 is 16 residues. Per the germline V gene, CDR1 is SGHNT and CDR2 is YYREEE (reference sequence).

The chain has TRBV29-1 and TRBJ2-7, with 7 nucleotides matching TRBD1. The germline gives CDR1 SQVTM, CDR2 ANQGSEA. Losses at the gene ends were 7 bases for V and 1 base for J; bases not matched to a gene: 13. This CDR3 region has 15 residues. Here the CDR3 reads CSAIDVQGPSYEQYF. The CDR3 DNA sequence: TGCAGCGCCATAGATGTACAGGGGCCGTCCTACGAGCAGTACTTC.

A few counts support this clone. V gene TRBV7-9 combines with J gene TRBJ2-7, with 8 positions matching TRBD1. Trimming took 5 bases from V and 2 from J; bases not matched to a gene: 8. Germline CDR1 reads SEHNR; CDR2 reads FQNEAQ (reference sequence). The CDR3 has 15 amino acids. As DNA, the CDR3 is TGTGCCAGCAGCGTAACAGGGGGTAGGGCCTACGAGCAGTACTTC. Its translation: CASSVTGGRAYEQYF.

The chain has TRBV5-1 and TRBJ2-3, with D unresolved. Trimming removed 2 bases from V and 2 bases from J, with 6 bases in between. CDR3 length: 13 residues. Per the germline V gene, CDR1 is SGHRS and CDR2 is YFSETQ. The CDR3 nucleotides read TGCGCCAGCAGCTTCGGTAACACAGATACGCAGTATTTT. It translates to CASSFGNTDTQYF. The variable domain in full, completed from reference TRBV5-1 and TRBJ2-3, reads KAGVTQTPRYLIKTRGQQVTLSCSPISGHRSVSWYQQTPGQGLQFLFEYFSETQRNKGNFPGRFSGRQFSNSRSEMNVSTLELGDSALYLCASSFGNTDTQYFGPGTRLTVL.

The V and J genes are TRBV30 and TRBJ2-7; 7 nucleotides align to TRBD1. This CDR3 is built from 13 residues. Germline V gene lookup returns CDR1 GTSNPN and CDR2 SVGIG (reference sequence). The ends lost 4 bases at V and 6 bases at J; junction bases unmatched: 9. The DNA of the CDR3 is TGTGCCTGGAATCTGGGACAGAGAACCGAGCAGTACTTC. As protein: CAWNLGQRTEQYF.

V usage is TRBV4-1 and J usage is TRBJ2-7; D is perhaps TRBD1 (5 bases). Trimming stripped 5 bases from V and 6 bases from J, with 20 bases between. From germline, CDR1 is MGHRA and CDR2 YSYEKL. The CDR3 runs 15 residues. The CDR3 protein is CASSGIVGRVGEQYF. The CDR3, as DNA: TGCGCCAGCAGCGGTATCGTGGGCAGGGTGGGCGAGCAGTACTTC.

The V and J genes are TRBV7-3 and TRBJ2-5; maybe TRBD1 (8 bases). The CDR3 length is 15 residues. The V gene's germline CDR1 is SGHTA and CDR2 FQGTGA. Deletions cut 5 bases from V and 1 base from J, with 14 bases between. The CDR3 loop reads CASSRTGGAQETQYF. CDR3 sequence (DNA): TGTGCCAGCAGCCGTACAGGGGGGGCCCAAGAGACCCAGTACTTC.

The V gene is TRBV5-8, the J gene TRBJ2-2; 7 nucleotides match TRBD1. V was clipped by 8 bases and J by 0 bases; unmatched bases: 13. Germline V gene lookup returns CDR1 SGHTS and CDR2 YDEGEE. The CDR3 is made up of 17 amino acids. CDR3 coding DNA: TGTGCCAGTGGACAGGCGCTTCCCTTTTCGAACACCGGGGAGCTGTTTTTT. It is translated as CASGQALPFSNTGELFF.

This clone appeared once. V usage is TRBV11-1 and J usage is TRBJ2-3; 8 bases line up with TRBD1. Germline trimming cut 4 bases from V and 4 bases from J; bases unmatched to any gene: 4. Looked up from germline, CDR1 is SGHAT and CDR2 is FQDESV (reference sequence). This CDR3 is built from 14 residues. The CDR3 DNA reads as TGTGCCAGCAGCTCCCGGACAGGGCCAGATACGCAGTATTTT. This gives the protein CASSSRTGPDTQYF.